This T cell receptor beta chain was found in a study of metastatic and nonmetastatic thyroid tumors (dated by TCRdb to about 2020). Concerning the study at large: Repertoires were compared across peripheral blood and tumor or nodule tissue samples from malignant and benign thyroid patients.

No patient had received any treatment before thyroid surgery. Using T-cell receptor beta sequencing, the study looked back at clinical samples from patients collected from about 2011 to 2018. Overall results and qualifications from the work: In both blood and tumor samples, TCR beta diversity was reported to be significantly higher in malignant tumors than in benign nodules.

Library generation was performed with PCR. The instrument given in TCRdb is Illumina HiSeq 4000. High-throughput sequencing was used to profile the CDR3 region of the TCR beta-chain in every patient. The authors processed their data as follows. CDR3 differences across clinicopathological groups were used to build a classifier for discriminating distant-metastatic papillary thyroid cancer patients. To measure repertoire diversity the researchers used the Shannon index, while the Morisita-Horn index served to gauge how similar the tumor and blood repertoires were. TCRdb's own reprocessing of the public reads used fastp at Q25 and MiXCR and kept productive beta chains. These V and J calls rely on TCRdb rather than the paper's analysis. Counted in this sample were about 40,000 clones; more than 9.5% of them appeared once. Around 21% of the sample lies in the top ten. This clone was picked up many times. This receptor's antigen is unknown. Germline and junction disagree at one end, which may indicate a read error.

Sequencing was carried out using blood. The sequence derives from a female donor with papillary thyroid cancer or a benign thyroid nodule (not recorded which). Some clones in this sample may be carry-over from other donors' samples.

Here is the DNA: TGCAGTGCTGGAGAGGGGGGAGGGCCAGCAGATACGCAGTATTTT. This codes for CSAGEGGGPADTQYF. Recombination joined TRBV20-1 with TRBJ2-3; perhaps TRBD2 is the D gene, with 7 bases matching. Reading from cysteine to phenylalanine, the CDR3 counts 15 amino acids. Just the 45-base CDR3 DNA is kept, in frame starting at base 1. From a lookup of the germline V gene (reference sequence), CDR1 and CDR2 are DFQATT and SNEGSKA.